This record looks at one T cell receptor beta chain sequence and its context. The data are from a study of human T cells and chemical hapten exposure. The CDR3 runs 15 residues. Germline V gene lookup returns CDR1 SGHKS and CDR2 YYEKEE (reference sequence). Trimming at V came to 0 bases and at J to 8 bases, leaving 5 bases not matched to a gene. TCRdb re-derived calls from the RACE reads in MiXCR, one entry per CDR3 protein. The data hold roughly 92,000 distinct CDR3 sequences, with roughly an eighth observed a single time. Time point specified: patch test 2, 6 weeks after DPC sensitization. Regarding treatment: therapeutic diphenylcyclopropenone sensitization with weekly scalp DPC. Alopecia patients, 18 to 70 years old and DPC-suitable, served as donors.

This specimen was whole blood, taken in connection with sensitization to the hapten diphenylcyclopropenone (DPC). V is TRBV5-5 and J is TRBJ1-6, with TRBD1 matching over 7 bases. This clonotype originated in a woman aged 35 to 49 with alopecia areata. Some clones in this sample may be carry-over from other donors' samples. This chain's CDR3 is CASSLETGDYSPLHF. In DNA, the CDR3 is TGTGCCAGCAGCTTGGAAACAGGGGACTATTCACCCCTCCACTTT.